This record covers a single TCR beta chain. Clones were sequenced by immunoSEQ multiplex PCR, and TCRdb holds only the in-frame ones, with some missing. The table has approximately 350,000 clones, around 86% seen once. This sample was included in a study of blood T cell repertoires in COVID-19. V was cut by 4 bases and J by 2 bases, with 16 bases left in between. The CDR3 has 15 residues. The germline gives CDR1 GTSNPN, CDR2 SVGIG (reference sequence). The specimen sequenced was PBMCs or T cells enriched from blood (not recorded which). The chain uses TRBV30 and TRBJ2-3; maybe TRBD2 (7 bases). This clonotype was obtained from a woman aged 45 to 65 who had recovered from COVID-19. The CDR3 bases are TGTGCCTGGACTCTGGGGGGGGCAATCACAGATACGCAGTATTTT. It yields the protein CAWTLGGAITDTQYF.